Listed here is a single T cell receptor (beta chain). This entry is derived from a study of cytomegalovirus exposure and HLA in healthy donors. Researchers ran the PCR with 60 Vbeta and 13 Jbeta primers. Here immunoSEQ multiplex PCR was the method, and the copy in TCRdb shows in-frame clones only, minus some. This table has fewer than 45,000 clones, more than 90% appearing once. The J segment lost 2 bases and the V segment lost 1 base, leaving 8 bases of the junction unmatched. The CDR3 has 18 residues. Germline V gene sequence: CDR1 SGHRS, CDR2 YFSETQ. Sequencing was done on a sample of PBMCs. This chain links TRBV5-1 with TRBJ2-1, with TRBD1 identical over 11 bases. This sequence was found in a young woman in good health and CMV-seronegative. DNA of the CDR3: TGCGCCAGCAGCTTGAGAGGGACAGGGGGGTCGACCTACAATGAGCAGTTCTTC. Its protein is CASSLRGTGGSTYNEQFF.